This is a list of T cell receptor beta chains from one sample in a study of patients and donors after allogeneic stem cell transplantation. MiXCR, run by TCRdb on the RT-PCR reads, gives a single entry per CDR3 protein. Altogether fewer than 250,000 distinct CDR3 sequences are present, roughly an eighth being singletons, with the ten largest covering roughly 12%. The sequencing input was blood, either unsorted or a sorted T cell fraction (not recorded which). The receptors come from a human donor who was either an allogeneic HSCT recipient or a stem cell or donor lymphocyte infusion donor (not recorded which). It is not recorded whose cells these are; they may come from a transplant donor. Each CDR3 is given with its conserved first and last residue. The D gene is left open where the match is weak. The size of a clone is reported for some rows only, either as once, few or many, or as a class for expanded clones.

D gene: -; J gene: TRBJ2-7; clone size: -; V gene: TRBV5-1; CDR3 protein: CASSSLTRLEEQYF; CDR3 DNA: TGCGCCAGCAGCTCTTTAACTAGACTGGAAGAGCAGTACTTC
D gene: TRBD1; J gene: TRBJ1-3; clone size: -; V gene: TRBV12-3/TRBV12-4; CDR3 protein: CASSLGRGQGARNTIYF; CDR3 DNA: TGTGCCAGCAGTTTAGGCAGAGGACAGGGGGCTAGAAACACCATATATTTT
D gene: TRBD1; J gene: TRBJ1-4; clone size: few; V gene: TRBV28; CDR3 protein: CASSFNRGAANFEKLFF; CDR3 DNA: TGTGCCAGCAGCTTTAACAGGGGAGCGGCAAATTTTGAAAAACTGTTTTTT
D gene: -; J gene: TRBJ2-5; clone size: few; V gene: TRBV5-1; CDR3 protein: CASSLALWGAQQETQYF; CDR3 DNA: TGCGCCAGCAGCTTGGCCTTGTGGGGGGCGCAACAAGAGACCCAGTACTTC
D gene: -; J gene: TRBJ2-2; clone size: few; V gene: TRBV7-9; CDR3 protein: CASSERGLNTGELFF; CDR3 DNA: TGTGCCAGCAGCGAGAGGGGTTTGAACACCGGGGAGCTGTTTTTT
D gene: TRBD2; J gene: TRBJ2-1; clone size: -; V gene: TRBV14; CDR3 protein: CASSFSGVEQFF; CDR3 DNA: TGTGCCAGCAGCTTTAGCGGGGTTGAGCAGTTCTTC
D gene: TRBD1; J gene: TRBJ2-5; clone size: few; V gene: TRBV24-1; CDR3 protein: CATSDQGQGQETQYF; CDR3 DNA: TGTGCCACCAGTGATCAGGGACAGGGCCAAGAGACCCAGTACTTC
D gene: -; J gene: TRBJ1-2; clone size: -; V gene: TRBV5-8; CDR3 protein: CASSLFGEGYTF; CDR3 DNA: TGTGCCAGCAGCTTGTTTGGGGAAGGCTACACCTTC
D gene: -; J gene: TRBJ2-3; clone size: few; V gene: TRBV29-1; CDR3 protein: CSPEGVGTDTQYF; CDR3 DNA: TGCAGCCCCGAGGGGGTGGGCACAGATACGCAGTATTTT
D gene: TRBD1; J gene: TRBJ2-1; clone size: -; V gene: TRBV6-2/TRBV6-3; CDR3 protein: CASIAGQGTGWQFF; CDR3 DNA: TGTGCCAGCATCGCCGGACAGGGCACAGGGTGGCAGTTCTTC
D gene: -; J gene: TRBJ2-1; clone size: -; V gene: TRBV24-1; CDR3 protein: CATSDSGGYSYNEQFF; CDR3 DNA: TGTGCCACCAGTGATTCTGGGGGATACTCCTACAATGAGCAGTTCTTC
D gene: -; J gene: TRBJ2-1; clone size: -; V gene: TRBV14; CDR3 protein: CASSPAGNEQFF; CDR3 DNA: TGTGCCAGCAGCCCCGCGGGCAATGAGCAGTTCTTC
D gene: -; J gene: TRBJ1-1; clone size: -; V gene: TRBV7-9; CDR3 protein: CASSLAAQGAPKYFF; CDR3 DNA: TGTGCCAGCAGCTTAGCGGCTCAGGGAGCCCCTAAGTATTTCTTT
D gene: -; J gene: TRBJ1-2; clone size: many; V gene: TRBV29-1; CDR3 protein: CSVAPRAINYGYTF; CDR3 DNA: TGCAGCGTTGCCCCCAGGGCGATTAACTATGGCTACACCTTC
D gene: -; J gene: TRBJ2-5; clone size: -; V gene: TRBV3-1; CDR3 protein: CASSHSGGETQYF; CDR3 DNA: TGTGCCAGCAGCCATTCTGGGGGGGAGACCCAGTACTTC
D gene: -; J gene: TRBJ1-1; clone size: few; V gene: TRBV19; CDR3 protein: CASTGWGNTEAFF; CDR3 DNA: TGTGCCAGTACAGGGTGGGGGAACACTGAAGCTTTCTTT
D gene: -; J gene: TRBJ1-4; clone size: few; V gene: TRBV20-1; CDR3 protein: CSAKRGNGEKLFF; CDR3 DNA: TGCAGTGCTAAGAGAGGGAACGGCGAAAAACTGTTTTTT
D gene: -; J gene: TRBJ2-3; clone size: -; V gene: TRBV12-3/TRBV12-4; CDR3 protein: CASSLRGADTQYF; CDR3 DNA: TGTGCCAGCAGTCTCAGGGGCGCAGATACGCAGTATTTT
D gene: TRBD2; J gene: TRBJ2-5; clone size: -; V gene: TRBV4-1; CDR3 protein: CASSQTSGGRSRETQYF; CDR3 DNA: TGCGCCAGCAGCCAGACTAGCGGAGGACGTAGCAGGGAGACCCAGTACTTC
D gene: TRBD2; J gene: TRBJ2-1; clone size: -; V gene: TRBV5-1; CDR3 protein: CASSVGTSGINEQFF; CDR3 DNA: TGCGCCAGCAGCGTTGGGACTAGCGGGATCAATGAGCAGTTCTTC
D gene: TRBD1; J gene: TRBJ2-7; clone size: -; V gene: TRBV11-2; CDR3 protein: CASSFGRTGTYEQYF; CDR3 DNA: TGTGCCAGCAGCTTTGGTCGGACAGGGACCTACGAGCAGTACTTC
D gene: -; J gene: TRBJ2-5; clone size: many; V gene: TRBV21-1; CDR3 protein: CASSKGAGLGATQYF; CDR3 DNA: TGTGCCAGCAGCAAAGGTGCAGGGTTGGGGGCGACCCAGTACTTC
D gene: -; J gene: TRBJ1-2; clone size: few; V gene: TRBV29-1; CDR3 protein: CSVGGGKGANGYTF; CDR3 DNA: TGCAGCGTTGGGGGGGGCAAGGGTGCGAATGGCTACACCTTC
D gene: TRBD1; J gene: TRBJ2-7; clone size: few; V gene: TRBV7-7; CDR3 protein: CASSRDRGPYEQYF; CDR3 DNA: TGTGCTAGCAGCCGGGACAGGGGGCCCTACGAGCAGTACTTC
D gene: -; J gene: TRBJ2-2; clone size: many; V gene: TRBV24-1; CDR3 protein: CATQQGNTGELFF; CDR3 DNA: TGTGCCACCCAACAGGGGAACACCGGGGAGCTGTTTTTT
D gene: -; J gene: TRBJ2-4; clone size: few; V gene: TRBV9; CDR3 protein: CASSVGGDKNIQYF; CDR3 DNA: TGTGCCAGCAGCGTAGGGGGGGACAAAAACATTCAGTACTTC
D gene: -; J gene: TRBJ1-5; clone size: many; V gene: TRBV30; CDR3 protein: CAWNRIGNQPQHF; CDR3 DNA: TGTGCCTGGAACAGGATTGGCAATCAGCCCCAGCATTTT
D gene: -; J gene: TRBJ1-2; clone size: -; V gene: TRBV6-5; CDR3 protein: CASSYGGIGYTF; CDR3 DNA: TGTGCCAGCAGTTACGGGGGTATTGGCTACACCTTC
D gene: TRBD2; J gene: TRBJ2-2; clone size: few; V gene: TRBV7-3; CDR3 protein: CASSIGTSGSWYTGELFF; CDR3 DNA: TGTGCCAGCAGCATCGGGACTAGCGGGAGTTGGTACACCGGGGAGCTGTTTTTT
D gene: -; J gene: TRBJ2-1; clone size: -; V gene: TRBV14; CDR3 protein: CASSPIGRTDNEQFF; CDR3 DNA: TGTGCCAGCAGCCCGATCGGAAGGACTGACAATGAGCAGTTCTTC
D gene: -; J gene: TRBJ2-1; clone size: few; V gene: TRBV5-1; CDR3 protein: CASSPRVGGMNEQFF; CDR3 DNA: TGCGCCAGCAGCCCTCGGGTCGGCGGGATGAATGAGCAGTTCTTC
D gene: TRBD1; J gene: TRBJ1-1; clone size: few; V gene: TRBV15; CDR3 protein: CATSKNRGRGGGEAFF; CDR3 DNA: TGTGCCACCAGCAAAAACAGGGGGCGCGGAGGGGGTGAAGCTTTCTTT
D gene: -; J gene: TRBJ2-7; clone size: many; V gene: TRBV6-1; CDR3 protein: CASTLGGPQGEQYF; CDR3 DNA: TGTGCCAGCACACTTGGGGGCCCACAGGGAGAGCAGTACTTC
D gene: TRBD1; J gene: TRBJ1-1; clone size: -; V gene: TRBV5-4; CDR3 protein: CASSAGAGQGNENTEAFF; CDR3 DNA: TGTGCCAGCAGCGCGGGGGCGGGACAGGGGAATGAGAACACTGAAGCTTTCTTT
D gene: TRBD1; J gene: TRBJ1-5; clone size: few; V gene: TRBV4-2; CDR3 protein: CASSQAGGEGQNIQPQHF; CDR3 DNA: TGTGCCAGCAGCCAAGCTGGTGGAGAGGGACAGAATATTCAGCCCCAGCATTTT
D gene: TRBD1; J gene: TRBJ2-5; clone size: -; V gene: TRBV20-1; CDR3 protein: CSAVPGQGRSETQYF; CDR3 DNA: TGCAGTGCTGTTCCGGGACAGGGGAGGTCCGAGACCCAGTACTTC
D gene: -; J gene: TRBJ1-2; clone size: -; V gene: TRBV24-1; CDR3 protein: CATSDNTRDGYTF; CDR3 DNA: TGTGCCACCAGTGATAATACCAGGGATGGCTACACCTTC
D gene: TRBD2; J gene: TRBJ2-1; clone size: -; V gene: TRBV6-2/TRBV6-3; CDR3 protein: CAAQKTSWNEQFF; CDR3 DNA: TGTGCCGCGCAAAAGACTAGCTGGAATGAGCAGTTCTTC
D gene: -; J gene: TRBJ1-1; clone size: many; V gene: TRBV20-1; CDR3 protein: CSARVGDNSGTEAFF; CDR3 DNA: TGCAGTGCTAGAGTTGGGGACAACTCGGGCACTGAAGCTTTCTTT
D gene: -; J gene: TRBJ1-2; clone size: -; V gene: TRBV29-1; CDR3 protein: CSVQSGPYGYTF; CDR3 DNA: TGCAGCGTTCAATCGGGACCTTATGGCTACACCTTC
D gene: -; J gene: TRBJ1-2; clone size: few; V gene: TRBV6-1; CDR3 protein: CASSEELGGGYTF; CDR3 DNA: TGTGCCAGCAGTGAAGAATTGGGGGGCGGCTACACCTTC